The subject of this entry is one T cell receptor (beta chain). The data derive from a study of cytomegalovirus exposure and HLA in healthy donors. Germline values: CDR1 LNHNV, CDR2 YYDKDF (reference sequence). This CDR3 spans 16 amino acids. V trimming: 0 bases; J trimming: 5 bases; junction bases outside the gene matches: 7. Researchers ran the PCR with 60 Vbeta and 13 Jbeta primers. TCRdb's table, derived via immunoSEQ multiplex PCR, lists solely in-frame clones and lacks some. Of more than 150,000 clones listed, more than 65% were seen once; the top ten hold approximately 1.2%. The chain joins TRBV15 to TRBJ1-2; 9 nucleotides line up with TRBD1. Specimen: PBMCs. This sequence originates from a girl aged 2-9 years in good health and CMV-seropositive. CDR3 nucleotides: TGTGCCACCAGCAGAGATCGGGGACAGGGAACGTATGGCTACACCTTC. Protein: CATSRDRGQGTYGYTF.